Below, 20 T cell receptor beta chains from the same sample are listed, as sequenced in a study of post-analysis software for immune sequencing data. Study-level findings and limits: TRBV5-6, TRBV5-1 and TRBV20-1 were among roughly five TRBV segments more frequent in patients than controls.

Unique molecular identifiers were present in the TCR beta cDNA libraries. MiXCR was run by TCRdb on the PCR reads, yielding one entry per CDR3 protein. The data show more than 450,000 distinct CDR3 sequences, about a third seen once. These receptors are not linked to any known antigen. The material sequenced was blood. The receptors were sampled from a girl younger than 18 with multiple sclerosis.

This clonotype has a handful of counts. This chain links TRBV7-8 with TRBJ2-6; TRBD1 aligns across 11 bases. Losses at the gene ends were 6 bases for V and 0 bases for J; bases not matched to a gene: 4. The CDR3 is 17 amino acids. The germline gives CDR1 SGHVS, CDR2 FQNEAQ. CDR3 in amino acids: CASRPGTGGSGANVLTF. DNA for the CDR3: TGTGCCAGCAGACCTGGGACAGGGGGCTCTGGGGCCAACGTCCTGACTTTC.

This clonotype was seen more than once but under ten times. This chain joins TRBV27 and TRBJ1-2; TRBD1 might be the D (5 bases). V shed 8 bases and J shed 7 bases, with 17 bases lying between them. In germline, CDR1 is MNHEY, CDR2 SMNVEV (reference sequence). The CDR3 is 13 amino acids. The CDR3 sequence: CASSCGGGVGYTF. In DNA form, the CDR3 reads TGTGCCAGCTCCTGCGGGGGGGGAGTTGGCTACACCTTC.

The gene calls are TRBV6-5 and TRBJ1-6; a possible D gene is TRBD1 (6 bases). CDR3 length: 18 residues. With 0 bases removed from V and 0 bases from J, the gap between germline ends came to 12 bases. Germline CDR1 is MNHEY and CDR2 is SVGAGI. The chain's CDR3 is CASSYSRGGVSYNSPLHF. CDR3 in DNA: TGTGCCAGCAGTTACTCGAGGGGGGGCGTCTCCTATAATTCACCCCTCCACTTT.

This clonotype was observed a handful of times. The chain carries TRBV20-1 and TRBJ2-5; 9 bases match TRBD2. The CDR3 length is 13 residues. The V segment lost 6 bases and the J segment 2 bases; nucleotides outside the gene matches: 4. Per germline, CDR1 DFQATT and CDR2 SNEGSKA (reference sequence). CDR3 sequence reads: CSARLAAQETQYF. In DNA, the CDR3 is TGCAGTGCCAGACTAGCGGCACAAGAGACCCAGTACTTC.

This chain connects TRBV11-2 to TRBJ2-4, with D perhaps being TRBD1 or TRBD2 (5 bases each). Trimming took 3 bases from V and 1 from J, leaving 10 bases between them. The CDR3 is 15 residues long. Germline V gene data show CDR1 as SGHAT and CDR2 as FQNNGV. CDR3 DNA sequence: TGTGCCAGCAGCTTGGGGCGGACTGCCAAAAACATTCAGTACTTC. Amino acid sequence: CASSLGRTAKNIQYF.

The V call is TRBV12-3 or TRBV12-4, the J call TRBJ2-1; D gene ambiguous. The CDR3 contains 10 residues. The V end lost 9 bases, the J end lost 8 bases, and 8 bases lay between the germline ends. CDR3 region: CASQSYEQFF. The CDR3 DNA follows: TGTGCCAGTCAAAGCTATGAGCAGTTCTTC.

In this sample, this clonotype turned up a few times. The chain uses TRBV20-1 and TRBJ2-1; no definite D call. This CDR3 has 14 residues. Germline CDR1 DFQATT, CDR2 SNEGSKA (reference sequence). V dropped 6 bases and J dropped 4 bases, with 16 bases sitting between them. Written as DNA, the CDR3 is TGCAGTGCCCCCGCCCCGGGTACTTACAATGAGCAGTTCTTC. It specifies CSAPAPGTYNEQFF.

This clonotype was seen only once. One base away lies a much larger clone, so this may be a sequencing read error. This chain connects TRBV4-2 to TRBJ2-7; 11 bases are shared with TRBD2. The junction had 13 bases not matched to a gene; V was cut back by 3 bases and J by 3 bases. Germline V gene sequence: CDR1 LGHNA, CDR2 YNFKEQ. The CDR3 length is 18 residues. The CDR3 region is CASSQCIPTSGGSYEQYF. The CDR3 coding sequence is TGTGCCAGCAGCCAGTGCATCCCCACTAGCGGGGGCAGCTACGAGCAGTACTTC.

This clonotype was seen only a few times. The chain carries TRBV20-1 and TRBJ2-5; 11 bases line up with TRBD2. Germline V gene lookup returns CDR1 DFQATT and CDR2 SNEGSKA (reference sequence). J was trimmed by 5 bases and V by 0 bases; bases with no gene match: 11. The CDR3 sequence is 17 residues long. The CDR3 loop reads CSARDSGSGGALETQYF. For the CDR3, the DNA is TGCAGTGCTAGAGATTCGGGTAGCGGGGGGGCGTTGGAGACCCAGTACTTC.

CDR3 sequence (DNA): TGTGCCAGCAGCCAAGCAGGCGGTTCGGTTGAGCAGTTCTTC. Translation gives CASSQAGGSVEQFF. This chain links TRBV14 with TRBJ2-1; D is unresolved. This CDR3 comprises 14 residues. The germline CDR1 and CDR2 sequences are SGHDN and FVKESK. Trimming removed 1 base from V and 9 bases from J, with 13 bases in between. The full variable domain, its missing parts supplied by reference TRBV14 and TRBJ2-1, is EAGVTQFPSHSVIEKGQTVTLRCDPISGHDNLYWYRRVMGKEIKFLLHFVKESKQDESGMPNNRFLAERTGGTYSTLKVQPAELEDSGVYFCASSQAGGSVEQFFGPGTRLTVL.

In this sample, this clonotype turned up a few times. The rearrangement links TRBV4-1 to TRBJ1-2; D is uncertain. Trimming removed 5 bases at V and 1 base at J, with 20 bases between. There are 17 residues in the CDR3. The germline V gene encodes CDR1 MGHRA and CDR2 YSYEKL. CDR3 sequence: CASSSLRANSNNYGYTF. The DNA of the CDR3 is TGCGCCAGCAGCAGTCTGAGGGCAAACTCCAATAACTATGGCTACACCTTC.

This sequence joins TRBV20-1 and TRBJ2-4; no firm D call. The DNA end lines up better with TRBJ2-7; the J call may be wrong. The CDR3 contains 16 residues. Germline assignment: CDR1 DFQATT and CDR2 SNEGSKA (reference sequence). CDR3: CSAIGPNLPKLNEQYF. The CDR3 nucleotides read TGCAGTGCTATCGGACCAAACTTACCTAAACTTAACGAGCAGTACTTC.

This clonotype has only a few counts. CDR3 amino acids: CASSQGDGKAFF. The CDR3 coding sequence is TGTGCCAGCAGCCAGGGCGACGGGAAAGCTTTCTTT. The chain uses TRBV7-9 and TRBJ1-1; a possible D gene is TRBD1 (5 bases). V lost 5 bases and J 9 bases, leaving 13 bases between the germline ends. CDR3 length equals 12 residues. Germline V CDR1 and CDR2: SEHNR, FQNEAQ (reference sequence). The full variable domain, its missing parts supplied by reference TRBV7-9 and TRBJ1-1, is DTGVSQNPRHKITKRGQNVTFRCDPISEHNRLYWYRQTLGQGPEFLTYFQNEAQLEKSRLLSDRFSAERPKGSFSTLEIQRTEQGDSAMYLCASSQGDGKAFFGQGTRLTVV.

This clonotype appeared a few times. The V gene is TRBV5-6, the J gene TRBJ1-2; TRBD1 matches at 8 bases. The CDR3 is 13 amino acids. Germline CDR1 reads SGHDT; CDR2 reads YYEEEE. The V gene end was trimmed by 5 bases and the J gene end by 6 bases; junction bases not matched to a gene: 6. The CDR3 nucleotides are TGTGCCAGCAGATCCGAGACAGGGGATGGCTACACCTTC. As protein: CASRSETGDGYTF.

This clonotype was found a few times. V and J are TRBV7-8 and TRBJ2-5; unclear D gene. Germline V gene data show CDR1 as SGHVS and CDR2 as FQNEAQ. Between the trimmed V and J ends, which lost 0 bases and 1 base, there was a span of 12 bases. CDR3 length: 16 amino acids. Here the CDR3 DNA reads TGTGCCAGCAGCTTAGCGCGCCGGACGGTCCAAGAGACCCAGTACTTC. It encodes CASSLARRTVQETQYF.

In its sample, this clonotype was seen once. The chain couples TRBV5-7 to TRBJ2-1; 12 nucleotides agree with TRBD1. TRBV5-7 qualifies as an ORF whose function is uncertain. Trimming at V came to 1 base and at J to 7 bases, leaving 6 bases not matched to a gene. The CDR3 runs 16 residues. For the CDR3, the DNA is TGTGCCAGCAGCTTGCCGGGACAGGGGGCAGGGAATGAGCAGTTCTTC. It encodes CASSLPGQGAGNEQFF.

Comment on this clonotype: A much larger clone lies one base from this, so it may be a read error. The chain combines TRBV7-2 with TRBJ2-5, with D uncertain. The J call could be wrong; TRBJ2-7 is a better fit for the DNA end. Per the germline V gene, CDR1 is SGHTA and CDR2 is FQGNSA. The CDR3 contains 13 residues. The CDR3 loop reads CTSSLTVTYEQYF. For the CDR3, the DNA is TGTACCAGCAGTCTAACAGTAACCTACGAGCAGTACTTC.

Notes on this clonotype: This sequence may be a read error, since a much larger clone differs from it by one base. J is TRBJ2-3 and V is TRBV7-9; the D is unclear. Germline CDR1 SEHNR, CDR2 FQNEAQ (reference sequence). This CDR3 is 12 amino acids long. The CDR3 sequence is CTSSPTTDTQYF. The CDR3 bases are TGTACCAGCAGCCCAACCACAGATACGCAGTATTTT.

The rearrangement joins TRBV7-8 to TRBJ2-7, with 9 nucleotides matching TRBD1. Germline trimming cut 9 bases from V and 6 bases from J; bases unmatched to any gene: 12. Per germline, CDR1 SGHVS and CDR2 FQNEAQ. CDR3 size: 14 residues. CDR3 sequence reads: CARFTGTGPGEQYF. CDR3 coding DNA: TGTGCCAGATTTACCGGGACAGGGCCGGGCGAGCAGTACTTC.

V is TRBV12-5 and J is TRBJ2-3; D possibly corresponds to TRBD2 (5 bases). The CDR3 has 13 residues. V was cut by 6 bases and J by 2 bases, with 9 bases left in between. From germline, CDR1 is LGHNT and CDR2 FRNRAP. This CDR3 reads CASGGRDTDTQYF. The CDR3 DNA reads TGTGCTAGTGGAGGCCGGGACACAGATACGCAGTATTTT.